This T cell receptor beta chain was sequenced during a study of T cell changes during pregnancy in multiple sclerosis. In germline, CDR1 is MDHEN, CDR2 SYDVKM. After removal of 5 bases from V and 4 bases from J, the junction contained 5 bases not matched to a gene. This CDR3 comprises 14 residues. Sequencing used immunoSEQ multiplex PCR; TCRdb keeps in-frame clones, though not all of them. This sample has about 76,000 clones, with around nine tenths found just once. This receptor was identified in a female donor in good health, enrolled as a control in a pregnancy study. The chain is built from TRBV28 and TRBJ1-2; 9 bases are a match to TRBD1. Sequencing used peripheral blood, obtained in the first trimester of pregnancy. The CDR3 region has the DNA TGTGCCAGCAGTAACAGGGGGCTGTCCTATGGCTACACCTTC. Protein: CASSNRGLSYGYTF.